One sample yielded the 28 T cell receptor beta chains listed below, sequenced in a study of blood T cells in healthy people across ages (dated by TCRdb to between 2014 and 2017). Receptors were amplified or captured by 5' RACE. The sequencer listed for this sample is Illumina HiSeq 2500. A second about 7 to 11 cycle PCR used a sample-barcoded 5' primer and a J-beta primer mix. TCRdb reprocessing: public reads trimmed at Q25 with fastp, clones called with MiXCR, in-frame beta chains kept. CDR3 protein duplicates are merged, each entry listing the most common genes and DNA. In this sample the table shows about 680,000 distinct CDR3 sequences, around 45% of which occur a single time. The top ten hold roughly a third of the sample. Material: blood. The receptors were gathered from a woman aged 55-69 years in good health.

This clonotype has only one observation. The CDR3 coding sequence is TGTGCCAGCACCTTTTGGGGGGAAAGCACAGATACGCAGTATTTT. It yields the protein CASTFWGESTDTQYF. This chain uses TRBV3-1 with TRBJ2-3; perhaps TRBD2 as D (6 bases). This CDR3 region has 15 residues. Germline CDR1 reads LGHDT; CDR2 reads YNNKEL (reference sequence). Trimming left V 7 bases short and J 0 bases short, with 14 bases between.

The chain carries TRBV20-1 and TRBJ2-4, with 8 bases lining up with TRBD1. The J call may be incorrect, as the DNA end agrees better with TRBJ2-7. The CDR3 totals 14 residues. Germline V gene data show CDR1 as DFQATT and CDR2 as SNEGSKA (reference sequence). CDR3 residues: CSARGQVFSGEQYF. CDR3 coding DNA: TGCAGTGCCAGGGGACAGGTCTTTTCCGGCGAGCAGTACTTC.

The rearrangement joins TRBV5-4 to TRBJ1-1; weak D call: TRBD1 (5 bases). This CDR3 spans 15 amino acids. V gave up 4 bases and J gave up 1 base, with 14 bases separating them. Germline loops: CDR1 SGHNT, CDR2 YYREEE (reference sequence). CDR3 protein: CASSGGGTENTEAFF. CDR3 in DNA: TGTGCCAGCAGCGGGGGTGGAACAGAGAACACTGAAGCTTTCTTT.

The chain has TRBV4-3 and TRBJ1-2; D gene ambiguous. CDR1 is LGHNA, CDR2 YSLEER, per germline. The CDR3 has 16 amino acids. V was cut by 2 bases and J by 2 bases, with 15 bases left in between. The chain's CDR3 is CASSQTRITRNYGYTF. The CDR3 DNA reads as TGCGCCAGCAGCCAAACCCGGATCACACGCAACTATGGCTACACCTTC.

Of note for this clonotype: This could be a read error, since a much larger clone is one nucleotide away. This chain links TRBV29-1 with TRBJ2-7, with 8 bases matching TRBD1. V lost 4 bases, J lost 6 bases, and 11 bases stayed unmatched. Germline CDR1 SQVTM, CDR2 ANQGSEA. The CDR3 has 14 residues. The CDR3 here is CSVALMAGGGEQYF. The DNA for the CDR3 is TGCAGCGTTGCGTTGATGGCAGGGGGCGGCGAGCAGTACTTC.

This clonotype was detected a few times. The gene calls are TRBV14 and TRBJ1-1; D gene uncertain. V was cut by 1 base and J by 5 bases, with 11 bases left in between. CDR1 is SGHDN, CDR2 FVKESK, per germline. CDR3 size: 14 residues. This chain's CDR3 is CASSQVRGETEAFF. CDR3 sequence (DNA): TGTGCCAGCAGCCAAGTTCGGGGAGAAACTGAAGCTTTCTTT. Full variable domain (missing parts from reference TRBV14 and TRBJ1-1): EAGVTQFPSHSVIEKGQTVTLRCDPISGHDNLYWYRRVMGKEIKFLLHFVKESKQDESGMPNNRFLAERTGGTYSTLKVQPAELEDSGVYFCASSQVRGETEAFFGQGTRLTVV.

V usage is TRBV7-8 and J usage is TRBJ2-7, with D unresolved. CDR1 SGHVS and CDR2 FQNEAQ come from the germline V gene. Trimming shortened V by 2 bases and J by 4 bases, and 18 bases separated the two germline ends. The CDR3 is 16 residues long. For the CDR3, the DNA is TGTGCCAGCAGCTTAACTGAGGCATCGCGCGAGTACGAGCAGTACTTC. Translation: CASSLTEASREYEQYF.

A note on this clonotype: At one end, the junction sequence differs from germline, possibly due to a read error. The genes are TRBV7-2 and TRBJ2-5; D may match TRBD1 or TRBD2 (5 bases each). The germline V gene has CDR1 SGHTA and CDR2 FQGNSA. The CDR3 has 16 residues. CDR3 amino acids: CACSLDPRGRQETQYF. The CDR3 nucleotides read TGTGCCTGCAGCTTAGACCCACGGGGACGGCAAGAGACCCAGTACTTC. The entire variable domain, with the rest obtained from reference TRBV7-2 and TRBJ2-5, is as follows: GAGVSQSPSNKVTEKGKDVELRCDPISGHTALYWYRQSLGQGLEFLIYFQGNSAPDKSGLPSDRFSAERTGGSVSTLTIQRTQQEDSAVYLCACSLDPRGRQETQYFGPGTRLLVL.

V and J are TRBV15 and TRBJ2-4; TRBD2 agrees at 7 bases. The CDR3 is made up of 15 amino acids. With V trimmed by 2 bases and J by 6 bases, 7 bases remained unmatched. In germline, CDR1 is LNHNV, CDR2 YYDKDF (reference sequence). CDR3 sequence (DNA): TGTGCCACCAGCAGAAGGGGAGGGGAGGGAAACATTCAGTACTTC. Amino acid sequence: CATSRRGGEGNIQYF.

There are a few counts of this clonotype. The rearrangement links TRBV5-6 to TRBJ1-2, with TRBD1 matching 7 bases. The V gene's germline CDR1 is SGHDT and CDR2 YYEEEE. CDR3 length: 14 amino acids. V was clipped by 4 bases and J by 6 bases; unmatched bases: 9. The CDR3 loop is CASSVRRGENGYTF. CDR3 nucleotides: TGTGCCAGCAGCGTACGCAGGGGGGAGAATGGCTACACCTTC.

V is TRBV20-1 and J is TRBJ2-3; 8 bases align to TRBD1. Germline V CDR1 and CDR2: DFQATT, SNEGSKA (reference sequence). The CDR3 length is 13 residues. The CDR3, as DNA: TGCAGAGCAGGGGGCCCTAGCACAGATACGCAGTATTTT. Amino acids: CRAGGPSTDTQYF.

This clonotype was counted a few times. The chain recombines TRBV5-1 with TRBJ2-1, with 8 bases matching TRBD2. CDR1 is SGHRS, CDR2 YFSETQ, per germline. J gave up 2 bases and V 4 bases, and 8 bases lay outside the gene matches. This CDR3 has 16 residues. CDR3 sequence reads: CASSQPVAGPYNEQFF. The CDR3 nucleotides read TGCGCCAGCAGCCAACCAGTAGCGGGACCCTACAATGAGCAGTTCTTC.

This rearrangement joins TRBV12-3 or TRBV12-4 to TRBJ2-7; no firm D call. V lost 4 bases to trimming and J lost 0 bases, with 10 bases between them. The CDR3 spans 14 residues. The CDR3 loop is CASSYWAASYEQYF. The DNA for the CDR3 is TGTGCCAGCAGTTACTGGGCTGCCTCCTACGAGCAGTACTTC.

V gene TRBV20-1 combines with J gene TRBJ1-4; D not resolved. This CDR3 is 13 amino acids long. The germline V gene has CDR1 DFQATT and CDR2 SNEGSKA (reference sequence). V gave up 6 bases and J gave up 0 bases, with 8 bases separating them. In DNA form, the CDR3 reads TGCAGTGCAACGGGATCAACTAATGAAAAACTGTTTTTT. Translated, it gives CSATGSTNEKLFF.

As to this clonotype: Germline is not matched at one junction end, which may reflect a read error. This chain links TRBV6-2 or TRBV6-3 with TRBJ2-1, with D perhaps TRBD1 (6 bases). The germline V gene encodes CDR1 MNHEY and CDR2 SVGEGT. The CDR3 contains 15 residues. The CDR3 region is CASNYDRSSYNEQFF. CDR3 nucleotides: TGTGCCAGCAATTACGACAGGAGCTCCTACAATGAGCAGTTCTTC.

About this clonotype: A read error may account for a junction end that differs from germline. The rearrangement links TRBV29-1 to TRBJ1-1; no firm D call. Per germline, CDR1 SQVTM and CDR2 ANQGSEA. This CDR3 comprises 13 residues. CDR3 sequence: CSVVGQPNIEAFF. The CDR3 DNA follows: TGCAGCGTAGTTGGGCAACCGAACATTGAAGCTTTCTTT. Combining the CDR3 with reference TRBV29-1 and TRBJ1-1 gives the whole variable domain SAVISQKPSRDICQRGTSLTIQCQVDSQVTMMFWYRQQPGQSLTLIATANQGSEATYESGFVIDKFPISRPNLTFSTLTVSNMSPEDSSIYLCSVVGQPNIEAFFGQGTRLTVV.

The chain employs TRBV4-2 and TRBJ1-2; no firm D call. Germline CDR1 and CDR2: LGHNA and YNFKEQ. The CDR3 is 14 residues long. Between the trimmed V and J ends, which lost 4 bases and 4 bases, there was a span of 13 bases. CDR3 protein: CASSPPSTVYGYTF. The CDR3 region has the DNA TGTGCCAGCAGCCCACCTTCGACGGTCTATGGCTACACCTTC.

This clonotype was found many times. The J gene is TRBJ2-1, the V gene TRBV7-9; tentatively, D is TRBD1 (8 bases). Germline CDR1 reads SEHNR; CDR2 reads FQNEAQ (reference sequence). Trimming removed 5 bases from V and 12 bases from J, with 23 bases in between. The CDR3 consists of 15 residues. This chain's CDR3 is CASSPGQGGKIGQFF. The CDR3 bases are TGTGCCAGCAGCCCCGGACAGGGAGGGAAAATAGGGCAGTTCTTC. The full variable domain, completed using reference TRBV7-9 and TRBJ2-1, is DTGVSQNPRHKITKRGQNVTFRCDPISEHNRLYWYRQTLGQGPEFLTYFQNEAQLEKSRLLSDRFSAERPKGSFSTLEIQRTEQGDSAMYLCASSPGQGGKIGQFFGPGTRLTVL.

The CDR3 DNA is TGCAGTGCTCGAAACCACAGGGGAAGTGAAAAACTGTTTTTT. It is translated as CSARNHRGSEKLFF. V and J are TRBV20-1 and TRBJ1-4, with 7 positions matching TRBD1. Germline values: CDR1 DFQATT, CDR2 SNEGSKA (reference sequence). This CDR3 has 14 amino acids. The junction had 10 bases not matched to a gene; V was cut back by 5 bases and J by 7 bases.

This clonotype was seen a handful of times. CDR3 DNA sequence: TGTGCCAGCAGCTTGCGGGACAGGGTCTCCTACGAGCAGTACTTC. Its protein is CASSLRDRVSYEQYF. The V call is TRBV7-8, the J call TRBJ2-7; 9 bases are shared with TRBD1. The germline gives CDR1 SGHVS, CDR2 FQNEAQ. Trimming removed 3 bases from V and 0 bases from J; junction bases left unmatched: 3. The CDR3 is made up of 15 amino acids.

This clonotype was observed a handful of times. The chain links TRBV20-1 to TRBJ2-1, with unresolved D. This CDR3 is built from 15 residues. Germline loops: CDR1 DFQATT, CDR2 SNEGSKA (reference sequence). The V gene lost 7 bases and the J gene lost 4 bases, with 20 bases spanning the gap. This CDR3 is CSGRRLGASYNEQFF. The CDR3 DNA reads as TGCAGTGGTCGTCGCTTGGGTGCCTCGTACAATGAGCAGTTCTTC.

Points on this clonotype: Relative to the germline gene, one junction end is altered; a read error may explain this. The chain carries TRBV15 and TRBJ2-7; TRBD2 matches 8 bases. Germline V lookup: CDR1 LNHNV, CDR2 YYDKDF (reference sequence). This CDR3 contains 13 residues. The CDR3 sequence is CATSTGLAYGQYF. CDR3 nucleotides: TGTGCCACCAGCACCGGACTAGCCTACGGGCAGTACTTC.

The chain joins TRBV20-1 to TRBJ2-4; 12 nucleotides align to TRBD2. The closer fit of TRBJ2-7 to the DNA end suggests the J call may be wrong. Germline V CDR1 and CDR2: DFQATT, SNEGSKA (reference sequence). The CDR3 has 15 residues. The DNA of the CDR3 is TGCAGTGCTGAATCCCTGCTAGCGGGAGGGTACGAGCAGTACTTC. The encoded protein is CSAESLLAGGYEQYF.

The table lists this clonotype with a count of one. The chain recombines TRBV7-2 with TRBJ1-5; TRBD1 might be the D (6 bases). Germline V gives CDR1 SGHTA, CDR2 FQGNSA. Between the trimmed V and J ends, which lost 2 bases and 1 base, there was a span of 21 bases. There are 19 residues in the CDR3. CDR3 bases: TGTGCCAGCAGCTTATTGTTATTCGGGGGGCTTGGGAGCAATCAGCCCCAGCATTTT. Translating gives CASSLLLFGGLGSNQPQHF. Full variable domain (outside the CDR3, taken from reference TRBV7-2 and TRBJ1-5): GAGVSQSPSNKVTEKGKDVELRCDPISGHTALYWYRQSLGQGLEFLIYFQGNSAPDKSGLPSDRFSAERTGGSVSTLTIQRTQQEDSAVYLCASSLLLFGGLGSNQPQHFGDGTRLSIL.

The rearrangement links TRBV7-2 to TRBJ2-7; 7 bases agree with TRBD2. J lost 2 bases, V lost 3 bases, and 10 bases had no gene match. This CDR3 contains 16 residues. CDR1 and CDR2 from the germline V gene are SGHTA and FQGNSA. The CDR3 bases are TGTGCCAGCAGCTTTGGCGGGACTAACCCTCCCTACGAGCAGTACTTC. It yields the protein CASSFGGTNPPYEQYF.

This chain connects TRBV20-1 to TRBJ2-7; D remains ambiguous. Trimming took 1 base from V and 2 from J, leaving 9 bases between them. Per the germline V gene, CDR1 is DFQATT and CDR2 is SNEGSKA (reference sequence). The CDR3 contains 13 residues. CDR3 in amino acids: CSARAGLPYEQYF. The CDR3 coding sequence is TGCAGTGCTAGAGCAGGCCTCCCCTACGAGCAGTACTTC.

V is TRBV6-6 and J is TRBJ1-1; TRBD1 agrees at 9 bases. This CDR3 comprises 14 residues. Germline CDR1 is MNHNY and CDR2 is SVGAGI (reference sequence). Trimming cost V 2 bases and J 3 bases; bases outside gene matches: 1. The CDR3 region has the DNA TGTGCCAGCAGTTACACAGGGGGCTACACTGAAGCTTTCTTT. It yields the protein CASSYTGGYTEAFF.

This clonotype was seen only a few times. This sequence joins TRBV7-9 and TRBJ2-7; D might be TRBD1 (6 bases). V lost 7 bases to trimming and J lost 0 bases, with 10 bases between them. Germline V CDR1 and CDR2: SEHNR, FQNEAQ (reference sequence). This CDR3 comprises 13 residues. CDR3 in amino acids: CASTTGNSYEQYF. In DNA, the CDR3 is TGTGCCAGCACCACAGGGAACTCCTACGAGCAGTACTTC.